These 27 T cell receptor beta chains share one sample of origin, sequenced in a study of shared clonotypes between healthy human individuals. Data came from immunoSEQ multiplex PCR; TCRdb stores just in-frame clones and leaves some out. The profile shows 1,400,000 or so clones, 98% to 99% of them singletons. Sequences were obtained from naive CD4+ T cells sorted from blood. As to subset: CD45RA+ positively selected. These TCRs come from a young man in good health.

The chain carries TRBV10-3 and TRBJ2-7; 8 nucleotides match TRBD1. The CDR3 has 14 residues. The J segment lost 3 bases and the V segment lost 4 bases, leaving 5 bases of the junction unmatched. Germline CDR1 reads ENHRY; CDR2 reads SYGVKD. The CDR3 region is CAISAWDRRYEQYF. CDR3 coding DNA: TGTGCCATCAGTGCTTGGGACAGGCGCTACGAGCAGTACTTC.

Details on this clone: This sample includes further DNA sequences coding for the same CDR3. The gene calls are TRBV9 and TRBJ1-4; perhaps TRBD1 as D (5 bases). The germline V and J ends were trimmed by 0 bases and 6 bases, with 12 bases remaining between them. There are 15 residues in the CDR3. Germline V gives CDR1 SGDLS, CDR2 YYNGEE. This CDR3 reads CASSVAAGRDEKLFF. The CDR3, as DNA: TGTGCCAGCAGCGTAGCGGCAGGGCGGGATGAAAAACTGTTTTTT.

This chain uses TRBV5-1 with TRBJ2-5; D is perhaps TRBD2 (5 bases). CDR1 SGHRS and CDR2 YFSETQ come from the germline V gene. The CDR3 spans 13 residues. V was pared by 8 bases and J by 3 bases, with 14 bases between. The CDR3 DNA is TGCGCCAGTCAAAGAGGGTTTAAAGAGACCCAGTACTTC. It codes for CASQRGFKETQYF.

CDR3 residues: CATSRDPTRGQPQHF. Here the CDR3 DNA reads TGTGCCACCAGCAGAGATCCCACCCGGGGTCAGCCCCAGCATTTT. The gene calls are TRBV15 and TRBJ1-5; D not certain. V was shortened by 0 bases and J by 6 bases, with 12 bases between the two germline ends. The CDR3 is made up of 15 amino acids. Germline V CDR1 and CDR2: LNHNV, YYDKDF (reference sequence).

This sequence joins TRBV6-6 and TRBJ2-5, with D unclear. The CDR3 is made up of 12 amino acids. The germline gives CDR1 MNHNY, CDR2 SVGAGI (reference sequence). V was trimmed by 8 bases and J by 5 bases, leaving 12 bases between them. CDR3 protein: CASGVKPETQYF. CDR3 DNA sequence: TGTGCCAGCGGGGTGAAACCGGAGACCCAGTACTTC.

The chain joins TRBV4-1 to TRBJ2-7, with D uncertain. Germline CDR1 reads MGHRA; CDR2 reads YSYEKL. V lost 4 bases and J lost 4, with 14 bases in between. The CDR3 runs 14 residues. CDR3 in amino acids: CASSPVTFPYEQYF. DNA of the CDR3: TGCGCCAGCAGCCCCGTGACGTTTCCTTACGAGCAGTACTTC.

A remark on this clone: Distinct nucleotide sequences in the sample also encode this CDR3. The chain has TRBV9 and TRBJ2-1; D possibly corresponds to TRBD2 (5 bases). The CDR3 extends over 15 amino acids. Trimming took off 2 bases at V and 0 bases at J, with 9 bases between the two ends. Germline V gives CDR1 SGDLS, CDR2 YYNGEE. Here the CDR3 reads CASSVTGSSYNEQFF. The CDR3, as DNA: TGTGCCAGCAGCGTGACGGGGAGCTCCTACAATGAGCAGTTCTTC.

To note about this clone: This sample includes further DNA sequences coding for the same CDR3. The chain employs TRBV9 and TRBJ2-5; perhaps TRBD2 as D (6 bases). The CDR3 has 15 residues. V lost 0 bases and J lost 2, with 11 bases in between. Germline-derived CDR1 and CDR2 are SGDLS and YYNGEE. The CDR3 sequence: CASSVAAGRQETQYF. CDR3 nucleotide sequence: TGTGCCAGCAGCGTAGCGGCGGGACGGCAAGAGACCCAGTACTTC.

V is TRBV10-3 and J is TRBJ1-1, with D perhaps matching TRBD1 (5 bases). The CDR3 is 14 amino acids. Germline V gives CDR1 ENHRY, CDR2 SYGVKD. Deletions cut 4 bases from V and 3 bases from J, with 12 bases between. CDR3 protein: CAISVQGLHTEAFF. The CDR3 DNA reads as TGTGCCATCAGTGTCCAGGGCCTCCACACTGAAGCTTTCTTT.

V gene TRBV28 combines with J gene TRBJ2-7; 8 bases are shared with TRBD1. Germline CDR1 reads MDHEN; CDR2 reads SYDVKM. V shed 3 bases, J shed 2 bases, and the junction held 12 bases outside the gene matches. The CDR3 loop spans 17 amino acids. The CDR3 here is CASSLYQGAFLTYEQYF. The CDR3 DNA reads TGTGCCAGCAGTTTGTATCAGGGGGCTTTTTTAACCTACGAGCAGTACTTC.

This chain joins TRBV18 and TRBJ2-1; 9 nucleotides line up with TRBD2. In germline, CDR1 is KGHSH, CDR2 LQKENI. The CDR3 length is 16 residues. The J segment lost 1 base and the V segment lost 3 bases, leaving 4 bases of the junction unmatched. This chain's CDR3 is CASSPQREVSYNEQFF. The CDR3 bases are TGTGCCAGCTCACCCCAGCGGGAGGTTTCCTACAATGAGCAGTTCTTC.

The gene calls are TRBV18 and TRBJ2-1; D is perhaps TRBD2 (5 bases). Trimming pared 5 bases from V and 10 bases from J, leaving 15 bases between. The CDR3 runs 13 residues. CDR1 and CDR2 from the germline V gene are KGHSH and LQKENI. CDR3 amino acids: CASSTGLTGEQFF. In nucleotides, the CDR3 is TGTGCCAGCTCAACTGGACTCACCGGGGAGCAGTTCTTC.

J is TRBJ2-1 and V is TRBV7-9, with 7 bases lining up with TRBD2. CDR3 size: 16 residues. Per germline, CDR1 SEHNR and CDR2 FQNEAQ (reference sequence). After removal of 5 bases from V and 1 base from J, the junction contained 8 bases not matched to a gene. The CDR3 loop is CASSRSLRESYNEQFF. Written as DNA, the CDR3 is TGTGCCAGCAGCCGCTCTTTGCGGGAGTCCTACAATGAGCAGTTCTTC.

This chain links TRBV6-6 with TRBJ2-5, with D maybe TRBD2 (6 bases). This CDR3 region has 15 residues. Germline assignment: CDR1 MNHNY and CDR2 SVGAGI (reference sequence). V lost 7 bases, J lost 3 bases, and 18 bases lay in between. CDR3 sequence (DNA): TGTGCCAGCACTCGGGGGATGGGTCCCAAAGAGACCCAGTACTTC. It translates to CASTRGMGPKETQYF.

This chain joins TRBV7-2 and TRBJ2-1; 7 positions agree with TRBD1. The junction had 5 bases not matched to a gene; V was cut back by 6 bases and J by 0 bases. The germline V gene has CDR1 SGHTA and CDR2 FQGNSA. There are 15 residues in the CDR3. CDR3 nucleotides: TGTGCCAGCAGGGGACAGTCGAGCTCCTACAATGAGCAGTTCTTC. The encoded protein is CASRGQSSSYNEQFF.

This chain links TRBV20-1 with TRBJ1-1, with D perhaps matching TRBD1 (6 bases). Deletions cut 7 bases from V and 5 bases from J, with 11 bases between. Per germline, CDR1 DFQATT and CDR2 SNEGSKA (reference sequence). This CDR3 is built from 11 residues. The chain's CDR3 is CSEAGETEAFF. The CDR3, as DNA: TGCAGTGAGGCAGGGGAGACTGAAGCTTTCTTT.

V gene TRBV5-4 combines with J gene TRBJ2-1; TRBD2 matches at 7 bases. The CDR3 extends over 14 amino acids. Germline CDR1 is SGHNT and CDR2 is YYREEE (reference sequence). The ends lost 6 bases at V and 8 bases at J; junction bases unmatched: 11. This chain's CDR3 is CASTEAGSSYEQFF. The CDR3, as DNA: TGTGCCAGCACCGAAGCGGGATCTAGCTATGAGCAGTTCTTC.

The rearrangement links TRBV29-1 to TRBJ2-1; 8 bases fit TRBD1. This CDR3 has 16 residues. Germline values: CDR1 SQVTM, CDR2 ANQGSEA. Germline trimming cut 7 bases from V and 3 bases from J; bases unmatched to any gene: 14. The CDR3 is CSAHPRTGGYYNEQFF. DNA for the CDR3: TGCAGCGCCCATCCCCGCACAGGGGGGTACTACAATGAGCAGTTCTTC.

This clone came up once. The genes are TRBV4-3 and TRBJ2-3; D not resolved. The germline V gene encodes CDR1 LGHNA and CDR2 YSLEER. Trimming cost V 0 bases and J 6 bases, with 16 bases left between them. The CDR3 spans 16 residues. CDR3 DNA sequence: TGCGCCAGCAGCCAAGATGTTCCCTCTCCTGGGGATACGCAGTATTTT. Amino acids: CASSQDVPSPGDTQYF.

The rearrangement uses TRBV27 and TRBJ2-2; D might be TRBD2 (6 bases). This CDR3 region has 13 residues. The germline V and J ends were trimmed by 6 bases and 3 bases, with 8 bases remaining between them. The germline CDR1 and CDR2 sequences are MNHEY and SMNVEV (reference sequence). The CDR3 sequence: CASRERDTGELFF. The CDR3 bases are TGTGCCAGCAGGGAGCGGGACACCGGGGAGCTGTTTTTT.

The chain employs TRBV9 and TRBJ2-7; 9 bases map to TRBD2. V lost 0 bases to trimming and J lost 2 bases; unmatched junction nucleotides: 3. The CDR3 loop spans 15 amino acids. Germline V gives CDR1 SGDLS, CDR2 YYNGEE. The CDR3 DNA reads TGTGCCAGCAGCGTAGGTGTAGCGGGAGCCTACGAGCAGTACTTC. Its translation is CASSVGVAGAYEQYF.

As DNA, the CDR3 is TGTGCCAGCAGCTTAAGGACAGGGACTAACTATGGCTACACCTTC. Encoded protein: CASSLRTGTNYGYTF. The rearrangement uses TRBV7-2 and TRBJ1-2; 8 bases are a match to TRBD1. V shed 2 bases and J 0 bases; nucleotides not matched to a gene: 2. CDR1 SGHTA and CDR2 FQGNSA come from the germline V gene. This CDR3 comprises 15 residues.

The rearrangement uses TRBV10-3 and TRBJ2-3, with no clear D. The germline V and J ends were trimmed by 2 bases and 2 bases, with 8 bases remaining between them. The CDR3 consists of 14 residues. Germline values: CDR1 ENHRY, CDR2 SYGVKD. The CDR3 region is CAISEGLNTDTQYF. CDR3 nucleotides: TGTGCCATCAGTGAGGGGCTAAACACAGATACGCAGTATTTT.

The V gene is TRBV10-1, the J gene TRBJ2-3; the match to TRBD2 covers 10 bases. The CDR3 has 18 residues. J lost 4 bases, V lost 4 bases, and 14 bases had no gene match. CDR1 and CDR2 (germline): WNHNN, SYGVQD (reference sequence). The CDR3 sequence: CASSGVLTSGWHPDTQYF. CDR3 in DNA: TGCGCCAGCAGTGGGGTCCTGACTAGCGGGTGGCACCCAGATACGCAGTATTTT.

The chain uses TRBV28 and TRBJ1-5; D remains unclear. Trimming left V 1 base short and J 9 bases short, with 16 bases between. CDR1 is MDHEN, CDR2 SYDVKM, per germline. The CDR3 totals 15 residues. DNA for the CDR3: TGTGCCAGCAGTTTATCGACACTAAGGTCGCGGCCCCAGCATTTT. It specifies CASSLSTLRSRPQHF.

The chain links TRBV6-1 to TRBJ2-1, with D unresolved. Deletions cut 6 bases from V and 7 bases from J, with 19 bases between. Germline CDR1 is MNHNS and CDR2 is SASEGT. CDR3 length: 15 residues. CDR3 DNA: TGTGCCAGCAGCGAACCCGGAAAAACCAGGAATGAGCAGTTCTTC. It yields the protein CASSEPGKTRNEQFF.

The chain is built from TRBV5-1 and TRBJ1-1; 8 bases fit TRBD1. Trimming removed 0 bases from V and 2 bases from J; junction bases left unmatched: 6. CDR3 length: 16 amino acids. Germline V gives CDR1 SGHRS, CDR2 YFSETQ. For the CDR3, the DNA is TGCGCCAGCAGCTTGGCCAGGACAGGGATAAACACTGAAGCTTTCTTT. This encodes CASSLARTGINTEAFF.